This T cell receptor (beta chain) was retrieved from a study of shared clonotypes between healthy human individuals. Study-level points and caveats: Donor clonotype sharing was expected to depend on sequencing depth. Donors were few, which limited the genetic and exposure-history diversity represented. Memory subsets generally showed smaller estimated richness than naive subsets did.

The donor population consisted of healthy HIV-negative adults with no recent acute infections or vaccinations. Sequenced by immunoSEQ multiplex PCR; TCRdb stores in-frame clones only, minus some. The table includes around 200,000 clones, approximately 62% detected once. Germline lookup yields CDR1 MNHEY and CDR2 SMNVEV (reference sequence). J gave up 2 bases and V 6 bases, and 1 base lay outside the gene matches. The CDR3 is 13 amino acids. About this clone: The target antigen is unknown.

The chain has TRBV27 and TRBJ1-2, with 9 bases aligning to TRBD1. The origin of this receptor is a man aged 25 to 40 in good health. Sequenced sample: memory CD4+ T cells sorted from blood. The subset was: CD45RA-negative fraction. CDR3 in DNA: TGTGCCAGCAGGACAGGGGGAAACTATGGCTACACCTTC. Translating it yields CASRTGGNYGYTF.